The clone carrying this TCR beta chain was found a few times. Its antigen remains unknown. This sample was included in a study of beta chain features in type 1 diabetes. CD4+ cells of the naive, central memory, regulatory and stem cell-like memory types were sorted via CD45RO/CCR7/CD25/CD127/CD95/CD27. Expressed TCRB transcripts were sequenced because the isolated RNA had all been reverse transcribed beforehand. This table comes from immunoSEQ multiplex PCR, and its TCRdb copy is limited to in-frame clones, with some not included. Here the sample spans roughly 340,000 clones, roughly 12% being singletons. Study-level findings and limits: Since sequencing was performed on cDNA, cells with high TCR expression could be over-represented. All four CD4+ subsets from Type 1 diabetes patients carried moderately but significantly shorter TCRB CDR3s.

CDR1 MNHEY and CDR2 SVGAGI come from the germline V gene. V trimming: 6 bases; J trimming: 3 bases; junction bases outside the gene matches: 5. There are 13 residues in the CDR3. The source is a woman under 30 with type 1 diabetes. The chain has TRBV6-5 and TRBJ2-7, with 7 bases matching TRBD1. The sequencing input was naive CD4+ T cells from blood. DNA of the CDR3: TGTGCCAGCAGGCCGGGACAGCACTACGAGCAGTACTTC. This translates into CASRPGQHYEQYF.